The T cell receptor beta chain described here comes from a study of blood T cell repertoires in COVID-19. For the study at large: Donors in the United States, Italy and Spain gave samples during acute or convalescent COVID-19.

This clone was observed once. Profiling relied on immunoSEQ multiplex PCR, and the TCRdb table lists in-frame clones only, not all of them. The data show hundreds of thousands of clones, with about 85% seen just once and about 3.6% held by the top ten. J lost 8 bases, V lost 8 bases, and 5 bases had no gene match. CDR3 length equals 13 residues. Germline V CDR1 and CDR2: MNHEY, SMNVEV (reference sequence). This sequence joins TRBV27 and TRBJ1-6, with TRBD1 identical over 8 bases. This clonotype originated in a young woman with acute or convalescent COVID-19. Sequencing was done on a sample of peripheral blood. The CDR3: CASGQGQDSPLHF. For the CDR3, the DNA is TGTGCCAGCGGACAGGGCCAGGATTCACCCCTCCACTTT.